A selection of T cell receptor beta chains follows, all from one sample in a study of CD8 T cells in ankylosing spondylitis. MiXCR, applied by TCRdb to the 5' RACE reads, yields one record per CDR3 protein. The table includes fewer than 550,000 distinct CDR3 sequences, about 5.2% detected once. Sequenced sample: blood, either unsorted or a sorted T cell fraction (not recorded which). These receptors originate from a male donor with ankylosing spondylitis. CDR3s include the opening cysteine and the closing phenylalanine or tryptophan. D genes are given only for firm matches. Size tells how often a clone was seen (once, few, many) or the class of an expanded clone, and some rows leave it out.

TRBV5-1	TRBJ2-2	-	many	CASSRAWTDRNTGELFF	TGCGCCAGCAGCCGGGCGTGGACAGACCGGAACACCGGGGAGCTGTTTTTT
TRBV4-3	TRBJ2-3	-	few	CASSLDGSTQYF	TGCGCCAGCAGCCTTGACGGTAGTACGCAGTATTTT
TRBV20-1	TRBJ1-4	-	many	CSARHATNEKLFF	TGCAGTGCTAGGCATGCAACTAATGAAAAACTGTTTTTT
TRBV5-1	TRBJ1-1	-	many	CASSLIRQGPGEAFF	TGCGCCAGCAGCTTGATTAGGCAGGGGCCCGGTGAAGCTTTCTTT
TRBV7-9	TRBJ2-1	-	many	CASSFRSLRGNEQFF	TGTGCCAGCAGCTTTAGGTCTCTGAGGGGCAATGAGCAGTTCTTC
TRBV20-1	TRBJ1-6	TRBD1	many	CSARRDPGQGNSPLHF	TGCAGTGCTAGAAGAGATCCGGGACAGGGGAACTCACCCCTCCACTTT
TRBV2	TRBJ2-3	-	-	CASIGIGTDTQYF	TGTGCCAGCATCGGGATCGGCACAGATACGCAGTATTTT
TRBV7-9	TRBJ2-7	-	-	CASSLVGGTGEQYF	TGTGCCAGCAGCTTAGTTGGAGGGACCGGCGAGCAGTACTTC
TRBV29-1	TRBJ2-1	TRBD2	many	CSVEGGDYSYNEQFF	TGCAGCGTTGAAGGGGGGGACTATTCCTACAATGAGCAGTTCTTC
TRBV5-1	TRBJ1-1	-	many	CASSLGAGVNTEAFF	TGCGCCAGCAGCTTGGGGGCAGGGGTTAACACTGAAGCTTTCTTT
TRBV20-1	TRBJ2-1	-	-	CFSSQAADYNEQFF	TGCTTTTCGAGCCAGGCAGCGGACTACAATGAGCAGTTCTTC
TRBV15	TRBJ2-5	TRBD2	-	CATSSGTSGRERRQETQYF	TGTGCCACCAGCTCCGGGACTAGCGGTCGGGAGCGACGCCAAGAGACCCAGTACTTC
TRBV10-3	TRBJ2-2	TRBD2	many	CATSLGGRATGELFF	TGTGCCACCTCGCTGGGCGGGAGGGCCACCGGGGAGCTGTTTTTT
TRBV7-9	TRBJ1-4	-	few	CASSSGRSTTNEKLFF	TGTGCCAGCAGCTCGGGGCGGTCAACAACTAATGAAAAACTGTTTTTT
TRBV7-9	TRBJ1-1	TRBD1	many	CASSLAQGARAFF	TGTGCCAGCAGCTTAGCCCAGGGGGCTCGAGCTTTCTTT
TRBV28	TRBJ2-3	-	many	CASSFSEDTQYF	TGTGCCAGCAGTTTTAGTGAGGATACGCAGTATTTT
TRBV20-1	TRBJ1-1	-	many	CSASPNPNTEAFF	TGCAGTGCTAGTCCAAACCCGAACACTGAAGCTTTCTTT
TRBV7-2	TRBJ1-5	-	many	CASSRGTGNQPQHF	TGTGCCAGCAGCAGGGGGACGGGCAATCAGCCCCAGCATTTT
TRBV5-1	TRBJ2-7	TRBD2	many	CASSRLAGGVLDEQYF	TGCGCCAGCAGCCGCCTAGCGGGAGGGGTTCTGGACGAGCAGTACTTC
TRBV7-6	TRBJ2-5	-	-	CASSLALGSQETQYF	TGTGCCAGCAGCTTAGCTTTAGGCTCCCAAGAGACCCAGTACTTC